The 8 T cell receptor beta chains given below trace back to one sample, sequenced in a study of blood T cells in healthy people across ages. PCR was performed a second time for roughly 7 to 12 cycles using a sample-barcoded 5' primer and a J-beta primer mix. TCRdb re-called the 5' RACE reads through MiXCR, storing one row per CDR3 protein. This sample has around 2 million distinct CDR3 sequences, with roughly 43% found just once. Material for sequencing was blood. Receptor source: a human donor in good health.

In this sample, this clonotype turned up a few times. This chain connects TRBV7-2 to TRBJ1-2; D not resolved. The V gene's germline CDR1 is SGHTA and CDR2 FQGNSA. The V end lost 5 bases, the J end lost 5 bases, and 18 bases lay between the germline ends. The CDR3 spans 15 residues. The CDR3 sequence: CASSPNAGLEYGYTF. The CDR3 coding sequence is TGTGCCAGCAGCCCCAATGCGGGCCTGGAGTATGGCTACACCTTC. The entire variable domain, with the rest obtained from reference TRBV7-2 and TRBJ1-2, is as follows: GAGVSQSPSNKVTEKGKDVELRCDPISGHTALYWYRQSLGQGLEFLIYFQGNSAPDKSGLPSDRFSAERTGGSVSTLTIQRTQQEDSAVYLCASSPNAGLEYGYTFGSGTRLTVV.

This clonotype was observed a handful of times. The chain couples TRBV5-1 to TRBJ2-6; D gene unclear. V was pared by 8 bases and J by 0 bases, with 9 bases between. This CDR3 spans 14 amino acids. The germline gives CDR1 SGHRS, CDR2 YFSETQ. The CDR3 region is CASALRSGANVLTF. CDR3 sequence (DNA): TGCGCCAGTGCCCTGCGCTCTGGGGCCAACGTCCTGACTTTC.

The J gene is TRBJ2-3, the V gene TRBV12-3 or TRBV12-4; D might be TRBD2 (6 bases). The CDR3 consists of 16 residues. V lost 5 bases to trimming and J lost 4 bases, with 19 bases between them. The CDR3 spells CASSPPGRGLSDTQYF. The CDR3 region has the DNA TGTGCCAGCAGTCCCCCGGGACGGGGGTTGTCAGATACGCAGTATTTT.

CDR3: CASSLGTSVVDTQYF. For the CDR3, the DNA is TGTGCCAGCAGCCTGGGGACTAGCGTAGTAGATACGCAGTATTTT. J is TRBJ2-3 and V is TRBV7-6; 10 nucleotides align to TRBD2. The germline V gene has CDR1 SGHVS and CDR2 FNYEAQ. The J segment lost 5 bases and the V segment lost 5 bases, leaving 7 bases of the junction unmatched. This CDR3 region has 15 residues.

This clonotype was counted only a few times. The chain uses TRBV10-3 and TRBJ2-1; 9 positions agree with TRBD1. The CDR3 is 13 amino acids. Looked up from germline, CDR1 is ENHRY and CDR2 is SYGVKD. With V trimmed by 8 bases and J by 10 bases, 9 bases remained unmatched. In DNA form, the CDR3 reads TGTGCCATCCGGACAGGGGAGGCGGTCGAGCAGTTCTTC. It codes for CAIRTGEAVEQFF.

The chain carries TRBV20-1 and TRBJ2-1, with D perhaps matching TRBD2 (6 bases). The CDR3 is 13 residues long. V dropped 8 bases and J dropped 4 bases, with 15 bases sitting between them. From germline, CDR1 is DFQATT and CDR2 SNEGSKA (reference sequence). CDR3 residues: CSSGDPFYNEQFF. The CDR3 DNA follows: TGCAGTTCGGGGGACCCCTTTTACAATGAGCAGTTCTTC.

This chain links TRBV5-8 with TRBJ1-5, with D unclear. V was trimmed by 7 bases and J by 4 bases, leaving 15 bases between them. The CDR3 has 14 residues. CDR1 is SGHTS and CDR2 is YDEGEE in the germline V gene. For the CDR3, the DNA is TGTGCCAGCGGTCCTGGGTTCTTAAATCAGCCCCAGCATTTT. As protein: CASGPGFLNQPQHF.

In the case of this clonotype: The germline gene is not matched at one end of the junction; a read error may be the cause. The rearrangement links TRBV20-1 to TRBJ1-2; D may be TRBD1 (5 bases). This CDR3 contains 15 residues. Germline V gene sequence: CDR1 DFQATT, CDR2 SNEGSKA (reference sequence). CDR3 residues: CSAYDSLSPNYGYTF. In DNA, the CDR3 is TGCAGTGCTTATGACAGTCTTTCCCCTAACTACGGCTACACCTTC.